This is a list of T cell receptor beta chains from one sample in a study of blood T cell repertoires in COVID-19. Here immunoSEQ multiplex PCR was the method, and the copy in TCRdb shows in-frame clones only, minus some. Here the sample spans about 210,000 clones, approximately 80% being singletons. The sample consisted of PBMCs or T cells enriched from blood (not recorded which). The receptor set was obtained from a woman in her forties or fifties with acute COVID-19. Each CDR3 is given with its conserved first and last residue. The order of the fields is V gene, D gene, clone size, J gene, CDR3 protein, CDR3 DNA. The D gene is left open where the match is weak. A row's size may be missing; if present it is once, few, many or a size class.

v_call: TRBV7-9
d_call: NA
clone_size: NA
j_call: TRBJ1-6
cdr3_aa: CASSRQDNSPLHF
cdr3_nt: TGTGCCAGCAGCCGACAGGATAATTCACCCCTCCACTTT

v_call: TRBV28
d_call: TRBD1
clone_size: once
j_call: TRBJ2-5
cdr3_aa: CASSPTGESQETQYF
cdr3_nt: TGTGCCAGCAGCCCTACAGGGGAGTCACAAGAGACCCAGTACTTC

v_call: TRBV27
d_call: NA
clone_size: many
j_call: TRBJ1-1
cdr3_aa: CASSLGLNTEAFF
cdr3_nt: TGTGCCAGCAGTTTGGGGCTAAACACTGAAGCTTTCTTT

v_call: TRBV3-1/TRBV3-2
d_call: NA
clone_size: NA
j_call: TRBJ1-1
cdr3_aa: CASSQAAGRDTEAFF
cdr3_nt: TGTGCCAGCAGCCAAGCGGCAGGGAGGGACACTGAAGCTTTCTTT

v_call: TRBV10-3
d_call: NA
clone_size: NA
j_call: TRBJ1-4
cdr3_aa: CAIRASGVSGEKLFF
cdr3_nt: TGTGCCATCAGAGCCTCAGGGGTAAGCGGTGAAAAACTGTTTTTT

v_call: TRBV5-5
d_call: NA
clone_size: NA
j_call: TRBJ2-5
cdr3_aa: CASSFTGSQQETQYF
cdr3_nt: TGTGCCAGCAGCTTTACAGGGAGTCAACAAGAGACCCAGTACTTC

v_call: TRBV24-1
d_call: TRBD2
clone_size: NA
j_call: TRBJ2-2
cdr3_aa: CATSDRNSGRGTGELFF
cdr3_nt: TGTGCCACCAGTGATCGGAATAGCGGGAGGGGGACCGGGGAGCTGTTTTTT

v_call: TRBV2
d_call: NA
clone_size: NA
j_call: TRBJ2-5
cdr3_aa: CAITQTGRGQETQYF
cdr3_nt: TGTGCCATCACGCAAACGGGCAGGGGACAAGAGACCCAGTACTTC

v_call: TRBV9
d_call: NA
clone_size: NA
j_call: TRBJ2-3
cdr3_aa: CASSERDTDTQYF
cdr3_nt: TGTGCCAGCAGCGAGAGAGACACAGATACGCAGTATTTT

v_call: TRBV24-1
d_call: TRBD1
clone_size: many
j_call: TRBJ2-7
cdr3_aa: CATSDSGQVSNEQYF
cdr3_nt: TGTGCCACCAGTGATTCCGGACAGGTTAGCAACGAGCAGTACTTC

v_call: TRBV28
d_call: NA
clone_size: NA
j_call: TRBJ2-1
cdr3_aa: CASSPPGAAYNEQFF
cdr3_nt: TGTGCCAGCAGTCCACCAGGGGCTGCCTACAATGAGCAGTTCTTC

v_call: TRBV28
d_call: NA
clone_size: NA
j_call: TRBJ1-5
cdr3_aa: CASSAYSSNQPQHF
cdr3_nt: TGTGCCAGCAGTGCCTACAGTAGCAATCAGCCCCAGCATTTT

v_call: TRBV10-2
d_call: TRBD1
clone_size: NA
j_call: TRBJ1-6
cdr3_aa: CASSEPGQGGSPLHF
cdr3_nt: TGCGCCAGCAGTGAACCCGGACAGGGTGGATCACCCCTCCACTTT

v_call: TRBV2
d_call: NA
clone_size: once
j_call: TRBJ1-3
cdr3_aa: CASIGGQPSGNTIYF
cdr3_nt: TGTGCCAGCATTGGGGGCCAGCCTTCTGGAAACACCATATATTTT

v_call: TRBV19
d_call: TRBD2
clone_size: NA
j_call: TRBJ2-3
cdr3_aa: CASSIGGLASHTDTQYF
cdr3_nt: TGTGCCAGTAGTATTGGGGGACTAGCGAGTCACACAGATACGCAGTATTTT

v_call: TRBV27
d_call: TRBD1
clone_size: NA
j_call: TRBJ1-1
cdr3_aa: CASSPGQGSMNTEAFF
cdr3_nt: TGTGCCAGCAGTCCGGGACAGGGGTCGATGAACACTGAAGCTTTCTTT

v_call: TRBV19
d_call: TRBD1
clone_size: NA
j_call: TRBJ1-4
cdr3_aa: CASIIRDRGTSVFF
cdr3_nt: TGTGCCAGCATCATTCGGGACAGGGGGACTTCGGTGTTTTTT

v_call: TRBV25-1
d_call: NA
clone_size: NA
j_call: TRBJ2-5
cdr3_aa: CASSEDTGWSMQTQYF
cdr3_nt: TGTGCCAGCAGTGAGGATACGGGATGGTCAATGCAGACCCAGTACTTC

v_call: TRBV27
d_call: TRBD1
clone_size: NA
j_call: TRBJ1-2
cdr3_aa: CASSVTGGSGYTF
cdr3_nt: TGTGCCAGCAGTGTGACAGGGGGAAGTGGCTACACCTTC

v_call: TRBV10-3
d_call: TRBD2
clone_size: NA
j_call: TRBJ2-1
cdr3_aa: CAISGGPDEQFF
cdr3_nt: TGTGCCATCTCGGGAGGGCCTGATGAGCAGTTCTTC

v_call: TRBV7-2
d_call: NA
clone_size: NA
j_call: TRBJ1-3
cdr3_aa: CASISTGNTIYF
cdr3_nt: TGTGCCAGCATATCAACAGGAAACACCATATATTTT

v_call: TRBV28
d_call: NA
clone_size: once
j_call: TRBJ1-1
cdr3_aa: CASNGKGTEAFF
cdr3_nt: TGTGCCAGCAATGGTAAGGGGACTGAAGCTTTCTTT

v_call: TRBV5-1
d_call: NA
clone_size: NA
j_call: TRBJ1-6
cdr3_aa: CASSLSTTGSSPLHF
cdr3_nt: TGCGCCAGCAGCTTGTCTACGACAGGCAGTTCACCCCTCCACTTT

v_call: TRBV5-1
d_call: NA
clone_size: NA
j_call: TRBJ2-2
cdr3_aa: CASSPDGTRHGELFF
cdr3_nt: TGCGCCAGCAGCCCAGATGGGACAAGACACGGGGAGCTGTTTTTT

v_call: TRBV5-1
d_call: TRBD2
clone_size: NA
j_call: TRBJ2-3
cdr3_aa: CASSLRLAGELQYF
cdr3_nt: TGCGCCAGCAGCTTGAGGCTAGCGGGGGAACTGCAGTATTTT

v_call: TRBV15
d_call: TRBD2
clone_size: NA
j_call: TRBJ2-3
cdr3_aa: CATSREGTSGKEYF
cdr3_nt: TGTGCCACCAGCAGAGAGGGGACTAGCGGAAAAGAGTATTTT

v_call: TRBV27
d_call: TRBD2
clone_size: few
j_call: TRBJ2-5
cdr3_aa: CASRPQTIPGLAVEQETQYF
cdr3_nt: TGTGCCAGCAGGCCCCAAACTATTCCGGGACTAGCGGTTGAACAAGAGACCCAGTACTTC

v_call: TRBV3-1/TRBV3-2
d_call: TRBD1
clone_size: NA
j_call: TRBJ2-1
cdr3_aa: CASSQFSGTGGAYNEQFF
cdr3_nt: TGTGCCAGCAGCCAATTTTCCGGGACAGGGGGCGCTTACAATGAGCAGTTCTTC

v_call: TRBV6-4
d_call: NA
clone_size: NA
j_call: TRBJ2-1
cdr3_aa: CASSDSHRSSYNEQFF
cdr3_nt: TGTGCCAGCAGTGACTCGCACAGGAGCTCCTACAATGAGCAGTTCTTC

v_call: TRBV7-2
d_call: TRBD1
clone_size: NA
j_call: TRBJ1-2
cdr3_aa: CASSPGGTGASNYGYTF
cdr3_nt: TGTGCCAGCAGCCCTGGGGGGACAGGGGCTTCCAACTATGGCTACACCTTC

v_call: TRBV1
d_call: NA
clone_size: NA
j_call: TRBJ2-7
cdr3_aa: CTSSHELRMYEQYF
cdr3_nt: TGCACCAGCAGCCACGAACTGCGCATGTACGAGCAGTACTTC

v_call: TRBV16
d_call: TRBD1
clone_size: NA
j_call: TRBJ2-3
cdr3_aa: CASSHIQTGVGDTQYF
cdr3_nt: TGTGCCAGCAGCCATATCCAGACAGGGGTTGGAGATACGCAGTATTTT

v_call: TRBV5-1
d_call: TRBD1
clone_size: NA
j_call: TRBJ1-6
cdr3_aa: CASSSLTGRNSPLHF
cdr3_nt: TGCGCCAGCAGCTCCCTGACAGGGAGGAATTCACCCCTCCACTTT

v_call: TRBV5-1
d_call: NA
clone_size: NA
j_call: TRBJ1-5
cdr3_aa: CASSPGAGAPQHF
cdr3_nt: TGCGCCAGCAGCCCCGGCGCTGGAGCCCCTCAGCATTTT

v_call: TRBV28
d_call: NA
clone_size: NA
j_call: TRBJ1-3
cdr3_aa: CASSLLAGNSGNTIYF
cdr3_nt: TGTGCCAGCAGTTTACTTGCGGGGAACTCTGGAAACACCATATATTTT

v_call: TRBV27
d_call: TRBD1
clone_size: NA
j_call: TRBJ1-6
cdr3_aa: CASSRQTGDSYNSPLHF
cdr3_nt: TGTGCCAGCAGTAGACAAACAGGGGACAGCTATAATTCACCCCTCCACTTT

v_call: TRBV4-1
d_call: NA
clone_size: few
j_call: TRBJ1-2
cdr3_aa: CASSLNTLSSYSGRGYTF
cdr3_nt: TGCGCCAGCAGCCTCAATACCCTTTCGAGTTACAGTGGTCGAGGCTACACCTTC

v_call: TRBV5-1
d_call: NA
clone_size: once
j_call: TRBJ2-3
cdr3_aa: CASSFYDSSRDTQYF
cdr3_nt: TGCGCCAGCAGCTTTTACGACTCCTCCCGCGATACGCAGTATTTT

v_call: TRBV7-2
d_call: NA
clone_size: NA
j_call: TRBJ2-7
cdr3_aa: CASRLDVVYEQYF
cdr3_nt: TGTGCCAGCAGACTAGACGTGGTCTACGAGCAGTACTTC

v_call: TRBV10-2
d_call: NA
clone_size: NA
j_call: TRBJ1-5
cdr3_aa: CASSVQYSNQPQHF
cdr3_nt: TGCGCCAGCAGTGTTCAGTATAGCAATCAGCCCCAGCATTTT

v_call: TRBV29-1
d_call: TRBD1
clone_size: once
j_call: TRBJ2-3
cdr3_aa: CSVPGGQGPDTQYF
cdr3_nt: TGCAGCGTACCTGGGGGACAGGGTCCAGATACGCAGTATTTT

v_call: TRBV9
d_call: NA
clone_size: NA
j_call: TRBJ2-2
cdr3_aa: CASSVRGAVKTGELFF
cdr3_nt: TGTGCCAGCAGCGTAAGAGGAGCGGTGAAGACCGGGGAGCTGTTTTTT

v_call: TRBV21-1
d_call: NA
clone_size: once
j_call: TRBJ2-1
cdr3_aa: CASSCPTSGGQDNEQFF
cdr3_nt: TGTGCCAGCAGCTGCCCGACTAGCGGGGGGCAGGACAATGAGCAGTTCTTC

v_call: TRBV18
d_call: TRBD2
clone_size: NA
j_call: TRBJ2-2
cdr3_aa: CASSPPGLAGYTGELFF
cdr3_nt: TGTGCCAGCTCACCACCGGGTCTAGCGGGATACACCGGGGAGCTGTTTTTT

v_call: TRBV7-9
d_call: NA
clone_size: NA
j_call: TRBJ2-1
cdr3_aa: CASKAGTYNEQFF
cdr3_nt: TGTGCCAGCAAGGCGGGTACCTACAATGAGCAGTTCTTC

v_call: TRBV4-3
d_call: TRBD1
clone_size: once
j_call: TRBJ1-2
cdr3_aa: CASSQTVRGLDGYTF
cdr3_nt: TGCGCCAGCAGCCAAACGGTCAGGGGGCTCGATGGCTACACCTTC

v_call: TRBV10-3
d_call: TRBD1
clone_size: NA
j_call: TRBJ2-2
cdr3_aa: CATWTGTGTGELFF
cdr3_nt: TGTGCCACCTGGACAGGGACGGGCACCGGGGAGCTGTTTTTT

v_call: TRBV3-1/TRBV3-2
d_call: TRBD1
clone_size: NA
j_call: TRBJ2-1
cdr3_aa: CASSQEGTGHNEQFF
cdr3_nt: TGTGCCAGCAGCCAAGAGGGGACAGGGCACAATGAGCAGTTCTTC

v_call: TRBV7-6
d_call: TRBD1
clone_size: NA
j_call: TRBJ2-2
cdr3_aa: CASRLTGGAMTGELFF
cdr3_nt: TGTGCCAGCAGGTTAACAGGGGGCGCTATGACCGGGGAGCTGTTTTTT

v_call: TRBV5-6
d_call: NA
clone_size: NA
j_call: TRBJ1-5
cdr3_aa: CASSSQGSHQPQHF
cdr3_nt: TGTGCCAGCAGCTCCCAGGGGAGCCATCAGCCCCAGCATTTT

v_call: TRBV7-2
d_call: TRBD1
clone_size: NA
j_call: TRBJ1-5
cdr3_aa: CASSSQGLSNQPQHF
cdr3_nt: TGTGCCAGCAGCTCACAGGGGCTTAGCAATCAGCCCCAGCATTTT

v_call: TRBV5-6
d_call: NA
clone_size: NA
j_call: TRBJ2-1
cdr3_aa: CASSSRTLTPNEQFF
cdr3_nt: TGTGCCAGCAGCTCAAGGACTCTTACCCCCAATGAGCAGTTCTTC